This entry describes one TCR beta chain. Its cognate antigen is unknown. This record belongs to a study of T cell responses to AZD1222 COVID-19 vaccine. General study results and limits: Sampling captured repertoires only after the peak T cell response.

The CDR3 consists of 15 residues. V gave up 2 bases and J gave up 6 bases, with 17 bases separating them. Germline-derived CDR1 and CDR2 are SGHRS and YFSETQ. Profiled with immunoSEQ multiplex PCR; TCRdb holds only in-frame clones, not every one. The sample contains 120,000 or so clones, about 89% of which appear only once. The TCR sequence derives from an adult in good health. This sample comprised peripheral blood, obtained on day 0 of AZD1222 vaccination. The gene calls are TRBV5-1 and TRBJ1-1; D not resolved. The CDR3 is CASSFFGIDAPEAFF. In DNA form, the CDR3 reads TGCGCCAGCAGCTTTTTTGGAATAGACGCCCCTGAAGCTTTCTTT.